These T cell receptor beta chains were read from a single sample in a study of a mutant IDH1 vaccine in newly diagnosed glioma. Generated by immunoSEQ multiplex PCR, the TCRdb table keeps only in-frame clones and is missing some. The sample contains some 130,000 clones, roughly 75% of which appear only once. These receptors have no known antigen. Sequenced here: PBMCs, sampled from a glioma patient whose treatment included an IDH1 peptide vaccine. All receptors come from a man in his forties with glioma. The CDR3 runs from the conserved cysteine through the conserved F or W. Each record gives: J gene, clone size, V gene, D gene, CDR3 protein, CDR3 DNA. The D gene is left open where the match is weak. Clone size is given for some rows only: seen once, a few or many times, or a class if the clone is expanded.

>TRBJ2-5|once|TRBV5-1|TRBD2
CASSLSSSGRGETQYF
TGCGCCAGCAGCTTGAGCTCTAGCGGGCGCGGGGAGACCCAGTACTTC
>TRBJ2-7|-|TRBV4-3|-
CASSQAQEGANYEQYF
TGCGCCAGCAGCCAGGCTCAGGAGGGGGCGAACTACGAGCAGTACTTC
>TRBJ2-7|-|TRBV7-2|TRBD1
CASTPGQGGTTGYF
TGTGCCAGCACCCCGGGACAGGGGGGGACTACGGGGTACTTC
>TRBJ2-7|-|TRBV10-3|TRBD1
CAIRPGTGYVEQYF
TGTGCCATCAGACCCGGGACAGGGTACGTTGAGCAGTACTTC
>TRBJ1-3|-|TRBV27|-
CASSSRQNSGNTIYF
TGTGCCAGCAGTTCCCGTCAGAACTCTGGAAACACCATATATTTT
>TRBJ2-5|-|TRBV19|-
CASRRASGAQETQYF
TGTGCCAGTAGAAGGGCCAGCGGAGCACAAGAGACCCAGTACTTC
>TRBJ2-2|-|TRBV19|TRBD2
CASSIAGGTGELFF
TGTGCCAGTAGTATAGCGGGAGGCACCGGGGAGCTGTTTTTT
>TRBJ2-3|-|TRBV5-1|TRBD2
CASSLRLAGADTQYF
TGCGCCAGCAGCTTGAGATTAGCGGGAGCAGATACGCAGTATTTT
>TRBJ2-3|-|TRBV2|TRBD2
CASRSGTSGGNTDTQYF
TGTGCCAGCAGGTCCGGGACTAGCGGGGGCAACACAGATACGCAGTATTTT
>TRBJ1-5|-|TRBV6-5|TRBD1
CASRGQGLNQPQHF
TGTGCCAGCAGAGGACAGGGCCTCAATCAGCCCCAGCATTTT
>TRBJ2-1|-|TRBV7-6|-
CASSLGSPSYNEQFF
TGTGCCAGCAGCTTAGGGTCCCCCTCCTACAATGAGCAGTTCTTC
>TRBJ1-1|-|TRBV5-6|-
CASSLGPSNTEAFF
TGTGCCAGCAGCCTGGGACCTTCGAACACTGAAGCTTTCTTT
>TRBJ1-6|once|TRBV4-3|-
CASSQYPLGQGGSYNSPLHF
TGCGCCAGCAGCCAATACCCCCTAGGGCAGGGCGGCTCCTATAATTCACCCCTCCACTTT
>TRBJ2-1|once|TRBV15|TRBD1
CATSREVTGIEQFF
TGTGCCACCAGCAGAGAGGTGACAGGGATTGAGCAGTTCTTC
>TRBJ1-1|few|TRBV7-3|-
CASSTGNTEAFF
TGTGCCAGCAGTACAGGGAACACTGAAGCTTTCTTT
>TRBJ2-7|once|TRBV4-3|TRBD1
CASSRGTGMPYEQYF
TGCGCCAGCAGCCGGGGGACAGGGATGCCCTACGAGCAGTACTTC
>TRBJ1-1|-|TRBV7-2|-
CASNQNRDGTEAFF
TGTGCCAGCAACCAAAACAGGGACGGCACTGAAGCTTTCTTT
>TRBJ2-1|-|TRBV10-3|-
CAIREVALGEQFF
TGTGCCATCAGAGAGGTCGCCCTGGGTGAGCAGTTCTTC
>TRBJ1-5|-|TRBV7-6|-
CASSLERGGPYSNQPQHF
TGTGCCAGCAGCTTAGAAAGGGGGGGACCTTATAGCAATCAGCCCCAGCATTTT
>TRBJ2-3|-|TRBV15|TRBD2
CATSRARGTSGVYPTDTQYF
TGTGCCACCAGCAGGGCCCGCGGGACTAGCGGAGTCTATCCCACAGATACGCAGTATTTT
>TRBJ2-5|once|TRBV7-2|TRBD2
CASSLRDPLGLAAETQYF
TGTGCCAGCAGCTTGAGGGACCCGCTGGGACTAGCGGCGGAGACCCAGTACTTC
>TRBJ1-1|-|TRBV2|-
CASSVVRMNTEAFF
TGTGCCAGCAGTGTTGTCAGAATGAACACTGAAGCTTTCTTT
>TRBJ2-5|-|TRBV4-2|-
CASSQEVDGQETQYF
TGTGCCAGCAGCCAAGAGGTAGACGGCCAAGAGACCCAGTACTTC
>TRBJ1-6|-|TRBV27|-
CASSVWASNSPLHF
TGTGCCAGCAGTGTTTGGGCATCGAATTCACCCCTCCACTTT
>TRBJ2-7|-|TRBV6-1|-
CASSGVLGVPEQYF
TGTGCCAGCAGTGGGGTGTTGGGGGTACCCGAGCAGTACTTC
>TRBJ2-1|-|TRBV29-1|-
CSVEEWSQSHSYNEQFF
TGCAGCGTTGAAGAATGGTCCCAGAGCCACTCCTACAATGAGCAGTTCTTC
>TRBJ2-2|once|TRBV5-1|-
CASSSARGAPGELFF
TGCGCCAGCAGCTCGGCTCGGGGGGCACCCGGGGAGCTGTTTTTT
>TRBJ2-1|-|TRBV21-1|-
CASSKSWRGSRSWYNEQFF
TGTGCCAGCAGCAAAAGCTGGCGCGGGAGTCGGTCGTGGTACAATGAGCAGTTCTTC
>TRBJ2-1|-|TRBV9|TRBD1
CASSVDGTGDNEQFF
TGTGCCAGCAGCGTAGATGGGACAGGGGACAATGAGCAGTTCTTC